The next 21 T cell receptor beta chains were all read from a single sample in a study of cytomegalovirus exposure and HLA in healthy donors. The PCR ran on 60 Vbeta and 13 Jbeta primers. Clones were read by immunoSEQ multiplex PCR, and TCRdb kept only the in-frame ones, dropping some. The sample holds 150,000 to 200,000 clones, 70% seen once. What was sequenced was PBMCs. These receptor sequences come from a man aged 18 to 35 in good health and CMV-seropositive.

The rearrangement joins TRBV19 to TRBJ1-5; 8 bases agree with TRBD1. The CDR3 is 16 amino acids. In germline, CDR1 is LNHDA, CDR2 SQIVND (reference sequence). Losses at the gene ends were 1 base for V and 1 base for J; bases not matched to a gene: 3. CDR3 bases: TGTGCCAGTAGTATAGTTGACAGGGGAAGCAATCAGCCCCAGCATTTT. Amino acid sequence: CASSIVDRGSNQPQHF. The variable domain in full, with the rest retrieved from reference TRBV19 and TRBJ1-5, is DGGITQSPKYLFRKEGQNVTLSCEQNLNHDAMYWYRQDPGQGLRLIYYSQIVNDFQKGDIAEGYSVSREKKESFPLTVTSAQKNPTAFYLCASSIVDRGSNQPQHFGDGTRLSIL.

The rearrangement links TRBV5-1 to TRBJ2-5; 11 bases are a match to TRBD2. Germline values: CDR1 SGHRS, CDR2 YFSETQ. V was pared by 4 bases and J by 4 bases, with 9 bases of the junction left unmatched. This CDR3 region has 16 residues. The CDR3 sequence is CASSRQELAGGETQYF. CDR3 nucleotide sequence: TGCGCCAGCAGCCGCCAGGAGCTAGCGGGGGGAGAGACCCAGTACTTC.

The chain employs TRBV6-1 and TRBJ1-6; 7 bases are shared with TRBD1. V shed 3 bases and J 11 bases; nucleotides not matched to a gene: 7. Germline values: CDR1 MNHNS, CDR2 SASEGT. The CDR3 is made up of 14 amino acids. This CDR3 reads CASSETGNYTPLHF. The CDR3 nucleotides are TGTGCCAGCAGTGAGACAGGGAATTATACACCCCTCCACTTT.

This clone occurred a few times. The chain links TRBV11-2 to TRBJ2-2; D is perhaps TRBD2 (5 bases). V was pared by 7 bases and J by 7 bases, with 16 bases between. The length of the CDR3 is 14 residues. Germline V gene sequence: CDR1 SGHAT, CDR2 FQNNGV. The chain's CDR3 is CASTFKGGLGELFF. CDR3 DNA: TGTGCCAGCACCTTTAAAGGAGGACTCGGGGAGCTGTTTTTT.

The chain couples TRBV9 to TRBJ2-1; no clear D gene. Germline V lookup: CDR1 SGDLS, CDR2 YYNGEE. The CDR3 consists of 13 residues. Trimming removed 0 bases at V and 3 bases at J, with 4 bases between. CDR3 protein: CASSVDSYNEQFF. CDR3 DNA: TGTGCCAGCAGCGTAGACAGCTACAATGAGCAGTTCTTC.

Only a few counts were recorded for this clone. The CDR3 loop is CASSWAGTSGTTGELFF. The DNA for the CDR3 is TGCGCCAGCAGCTGGGCCGGGACTAGCGGGACCACCGGGGAGCTGTTTTTT. V gene TRBV5-1 combines with J gene TRBJ2-2; 13 bases are shared with TRBD2. The ends lost 3 bases at V and 4 bases at J; junction bases unmatched: 6. Germline V CDR1 and CDR2: SGHRS, YFSETQ. CDR3 length equals 17 residues.

The chain is built from TRBV2 and TRBJ1-2, with 9 bases aligning to TRBD1. Germline CDR1 is SNHLY and CDR2 is FYNNEI. The CDR3 has 13 residues. The junction had 6 bases not matched to a gene; V was cut back by 5 bases and J by 8 bases. CDR3 DNA: TGTGCCAGCAGTCAGACAGGGGGTCAAGGCTACACCTTC. Protein: CASSQTGGQGYTF. The whole variable domain, remainder taken from reference TRBV2 and TRBJ1-2, is EPEVTQTPSHQVTQMGQEVILRCVPISNHLYFYWYRQILGQKVEFLVSFYNNEISEKSEIFDDQFSVERPDGSNFTLKIRSTKLEDSAMYFCASSQTGGQGYTFGSGTRLTVV.

This clone has just one count. This chain uses TRBV11-2 with TRBJ1-2; 7 positions agree with TRBD1. CDR3 length: 14 residues. After removal of 1 base from V and 10 bases from J, the junction contained 9 bases not matched to a gene. The germline gives CDR1 SGHAT, CDR2 FQNNGV. The CDR3 is CASSLATGRMDYTF. DNA for the CDR3: TGTGCCAGCAGCTTAGCGACAGGGAGGATGGACTACACCTTC.

The chain has TRBV5-1 and TRBJ2-3; D might be TRBD2 (5 bases). This CDR3 has 13 amino acids. Per the germline V gene, CDR1 is SGHRS and CDR2 is YFSETQ. V lost 0 bases, J lost 6 bases, and 8 bases lay in between. CDR3 amino acids: CASSLEAGDTQYF. The CDR3 nucleotides are TGCGCCAGCAGCTTGGAGGCGGGTGATACGCAGTATTTT. Full variable domain (outside the CDR3, taken from reference TRBV5-1 and TRBJ2-3): KAGVTQTPRYLIKTRGQQVTLSCSPISGHRSVSWYQQTPGQGLQFLFEYFSETQRNKGNFPGRFSGRQFSNSRSEMNVSTLELGDSALYLCASSLEAGDTQYFGPGTRLTVL.

DNA for the CDR3: TGTGCCAGCAGCCCGGACAGGATTGATCAAAAACTGTTTTTT. Amino acids: CASSPDRIDQKLFF. The gene calls are TRBV5-4 and TRBJ1-4; 7 bases fit TRBD1. Per germline, CDR1 SGHNT and CDR2 YYREEE (reference sequence). The CDR3 contains 14 residues. V was pared by 4 bases and J by 9 bases, with 9 bases of the junction left unmatched.

This clone was seen only once. The chain uses TRBV15 and TRBJ1-2; D is uncertain. The ends were cut back, 0 bases at V and 5 bases at J, with 10 bases in the middle. The V gene's germline CDR1 is LNHNV and CDR2 YYDKDF (reference sequence). The CDR3 is 14 amino acids. For the CDR3, the DNA is TGTGCCACCAGCAGAGAGGATTGGGAGTATGGCTACACCTTC. It specifies CATSREDWEYGYTF.

This sequence joins TRBV5-6 and TRBJ1-3, with TRBD1 matching over 7 bases. The J segment lost 3 bases and the V segment lost 0 bases, leaving 0 bases of the junction unmatched. Per the germline V gene, CDR1 is SGHDT and CDR2 is YYEEEE. The CDR3 is made up of 14 amino acids. CDR3 in amino acids: CASSLDRGGNTIYF. The DNA of the CDR3 is TGTGCCAGCAGCTTGGACAGGGGTGGAAACACCATATATTTT.

The rearrangement uses TRBV19 and TRBJ1-5; 9 bases align to TRBD1. The CDR3 covers 15 residues. V gave up 3 bases and J gave up 5 bases; unmatched junction bases: 5. In germline, CDR1 is LNHDA, CDR2 SQIVND (reference sequence). DNA for the CDR3: TGTGCCAGTAGTATTGCGGACAGGGGCTATCAGCCCCAGCATTTT. It is translated as CASSIADRGYQPQHF. Using reference TRBV19 and TRBJ1-5 for the parts outside the CDR3, the full variable domain is DGGITQSPKYLFRKEGQNVTLSCEQNLNHDAMYWYRQDPGQGLRLIYYSQIVNDFQKGDIAEGYSVSREKKESFPLTVTSAQKNPTAFYLCASSIADRGYQPQHFGDGTRLSIL.

This chain links TRBV10-3 with TRBJ1-3; weak D call: TRBD1 (6 bases). V was pared by 0 bases and J by 2 bases, with 8 bases between. This CDR3 comprises 15 residues. Germline lookup yields CDR1 ENHRY and CDR2 SYGVKD. The DNA of the CDR3 is TGTGCCATCAGTGAGTCGTCAGGGGCTGGAAACACCATATATTTT. This sequence encodes CAISESSGAGNTIYF.

This clone has just a few counts. The chain employs TRBV29-1 and TRBJ2-1; 9 nucleotides match TRBD2. The CDR3 spans 16 residues. The germline gives CDR1 SQVTM, CDR2 ANQGSEA. Trimming at V came to 5 bases and at J to 2 bases, leaving 10 bases not matched to a gene. This CDR3 is CSVLPRGRGTYNEQFF. The DNA of the CDR3 is TGCAGCGTTCTCCCCCGCGGGAGGGGAACCTACAATGAGCAGTTCTTC.

The chain uses TRBV18 and TRBJ2-1; tentatively, D is TRBD1 (6 bases). V dropped 3 bases and J dropped 7 bases, with 16 bases sitting between them. The CDR3 contains 15 residues. The germline CDR1 and CDR2 sequences are KGHSH and LQKENI. The CDR3 here is CASSPSFPQGNEQFF. CDR3 nucleotide sequence: TGTGCCAGCTCACCCTCGTTTCCTCAGGGGAATGAGCAGTTCTTC.

The rearrangement links TRBV11-2 to TRBJ2-1; D possibly corresponds to TRBD2 (6 bases). The CDR3 is made up of 16 amino acids. Trimming removed 1 base at V and 3 bases at J, with 13 bases between. The germline V gene has CDR1 SGHAT and CDR2 FQNNGV. As DNA, the CDR3 is TGTGCCAGCAGCTTAGTACGCAGGGACTTCTACAATGAGCAGTTCTTC. It translates to CASSLVRRDFYNEQFF.

The rearrangement joins TRBV11-2 to TRBJ1-1; TRBD1 matches 7 bases. V shed 5 bases and J 5 bases; nucleotides not matched to a gene: 5. The CDR3 extends over 13 amino acids. CDR1 is SGHAT, CDR2 FQNNGV, per germline. The CDR3 spells CASSLSGGTEAFF. CDR3 nucleotide sequence: TGTGCCAGCAGCCTTTCAGGGGGGACTGAAGCTTTCTTT.

The chain employs TRBV5-1 and TRBJ2-3; D may be TRBD2 (5 bases). The CDR3 has 13 residues. Germline V CDR1 and CDR2: SGHRS, YFSETQ. V was shortened by 7 bases and J by 1 base, with 10 bases between the two germline ends. The CDR3: CASEGSRTDTQYF. The CDR3 DNA reads TGCGCCAGCGAGGGCTCCCGCACAGATACGCAGTATTTT.

This clone was seen once. The V gene is TRBV23-1, the J gene TRBJ2-7, with D possibly matching TRBD1 (6 bases). Being an ORF, TRBV23-1 has a function that is uncertain. The CDR3 is 15 amino acids. Trimming pared 0 bases from V and 3 bases from J, leaving 12 bases between. The chain's CDR3 is CASSQSPGHLYEQYV. The CDR3 DNA sequence: TGCGCCAGCAGTCAATCTCCGGGACACCTCTACGAGCAGTACGTC.

A note on this clone: Because the CDR3's place on the DNA is in doubt, the DNA is left out and the CDR3 is given as listed by TCRdb. The chain carries TRBV7-6 and TRBJ2-2; no check of the table's D call, TRBD2, against the DNA was made. A total of 15 residues make up the CDR3, ends included. Germline values: CDR1 SGHVS, CDR2 FNYEAQ. The CDR3 reads CASSSSGLAIGELFF.